These 19 T cell receptor beta chains were sequenced from one sample in a study of long-term antiretroviral therapy in people with HIV. Runs used v3.0 of the immunoSEQ assay and were done at survey level. Assay: immunoSEQ multiplex PCR; the TCRdb copy retains only in-frame clones and omits some. The table lists fewer than 20,000 clones, approximately 79% of them singletons. The specimen was unsorted PBMCs, collected 0.1 years after starting antiretroviral therapy. The receptors stem from a man aged 18 to 29 with HIV.

V gene TRBV28 combines with J gene TRBJ1-5; a possible D gene is TRBD1 (5 bases). The CDR3 sequence is 13 residues long. V shed 2 bases and J shed 6 bases, with 8 bases lying between them. Per the germline V gene, CDR1 is MDHEN and CDR2 is SYDVKM. The CDR3 protein is CASSLQGAQPQHF. DNA for the CDR3: TGTGCCAGCAGTTTACAGGGTGCTCAGCCCCAGCATTTT.

The chain uses TRBV6-4 and TRBJ1-6; TRBD1 matches 9 bases. Per germline, CDR1 MRHNA and CDR2 SNTAGT. V gave up 4 bases and J gave up 8 bases; unmatched junction bases: 6. The CDR3 extends over 15 amino acids. The CDR3 region has the DNA TGTGCCAGCAGTGGGACAGGGGTATCATATTCACCCCTCCACTTT. This gives the protein CASSGTGVSYSPLHF.

The rearrangement uses TRBV4-3 and TRBJ1-6; no definite D call. The V gene lost 2 bases and the J gene lost 0 bases, with 8 bases spanning the gap. Germline V CDR1 and CDR2: LGHNA, YSLEER. This CDR3 spans 16 amino acids. The CDR3 DNA is TGCGCCAGCAGCCAATCGACGGACTCCTATAATTCACCCCTCCACTTT. This encodes CASSQSTDSYNSPLHF.

The chain combines TRBV11-1 with TRBJ2-3, with D perhaps matching TRBD2 (6 bases). The CDR3 extends over 13 amino acids. CDR1 is SGHAT, CDR2 FQDESV, per germline (reference sequence). V lost 0 bases and J 5 bases, leaving 6 bases between the germline ends. CDR3 amino acids: CASSLAGGDTQYF. The CDR3 coding sequence is TGTGCCAGCAGCTTAGCCGGGGGAGATACGCAGTATTTT.

This clone was counted between two and nine times. The J gene is TRBJ1-2, the V gene TRBV27, with 9 bases lining up with TRBD1. This CDR3 is 16 amino acids long. The germline V gene encodes CDR1 MNHEY and CDR2 SMNVEV (reference sequence). The V and J ends lost 5 bases and 5 bases, in that order; junction bases with no gene match: 12. The CDR3 DNA reads as TGTGCCAGCAGTATGGACAGGGGAGGGGTCCGGTATGGCTACACCTTC. This sequence encodes CASSMDRGGVRYGYTF.

Comment on this clone: A far larger clone is a single base away, which makes a read error likely. The chain joins TRBV7-6 to TRBJ1-1; D possibly corresponds to TRBD1 (5 bases). CDR1 and CDR2 from the germline V gene are SGHVS and FNYEAQ. With 5 bases removed from V and 3 bases from J, the gap between germline ends came to 7 bases. The CDR3 is 12 residues long. The CDR3 nucleotides are TGTGCCAGCAGCGGGGGGGACACTGAAGCTTTCTTT. Residues: CASSGGDTEAFF.

The chain carries TRBV15 and TRBJ1-2; D not resolved. CDR3 length: 14 amino acids. The germline V gene has CDR1 LNHNV and CDR2 YYDKDF (reference sequence). The germline V and J ends were trimmed by 1 base and 4 bases, with 10 bases remaining between them. CDR3 nucleotide sequence: TGTGCCACCAGCAGAGGTGGGCAGCTCTATGGCTACACCTTC. Its protein product is CATSRGGQLYGYTF.

This chain joins TRBV28 and TRBJ2-3; D might be TRBD2 (6 bases). V lost 2 bases and J 6 bases, leaving 15 bases between the germline ends. Germline V gene data show CDR1 as MDHEN and CDR2 as SYDVKM. The CDR3 spans 15 residues. The CDR3 here is CASSLSSGGGDTQYF. Written as DNA, the CDR3 is TGTGCCAGCAGTTTAAGTAGCGGAGGCGGGGATACGCAGTATTTT.

In this sample, this clone turned up once. The rearrangement joins TRBV5-6 to TRBJ2-3; 9 nucleotides line up with TRBD1. This CDR3 comprises 14 residues. CDR1 is SGHDT and CDR2 is YYEEEE in the germline V gene. J was trimmed by 2 bases and V by 4 bases; bases with no gene match: 2. In DNA, the CDR3 is TGTGCCAGCAGCCGGGACAGGGACACAGATACGCAGTATTTT. This translates into CASSRDRDTDTQYF.

The CDR3 loop reads CASITGRGNTEAFF. CDR3 nucleotide sequence: TGTGCCAGCATCACCGGACGAGGAAACACTGAAGCTTTCTTT. The chain carries TRBV27 and TRBJ1-1; D gene ambiguous. Germline CDR1 and CDR2: MNHEY and SMNVEV (reference sequence). V lost 7 bases and J 2 bases, leaving 14 bases between the germline ends. This CDR3 is built from 14 residues.

CDR3 DNA sequence: TGTGCCAGCAGCTCGCTGTGGAGCTCCTACAATGAGCAGTTCTTC. It translates to CASSSLWSSYNEQFF. This chain joins TRBV7-9 and TRBJ2-1; no definite D call. The CDR3 runs 15 residues. Trimming removed 4 bases at V and 0 bases at J, with 10 bases between. Germline V gene data show CDR1 as SEHNR and CDR2 as FQNEAQ (reference sequence).

The genes are TRBV4-2 and TRBJ1-1; 8 bases fit TRBD1. The CDR3 runs to 17 residues. Trimming at V came to 5 bases and at J to 5 bases, leaving 16 bases not matched to a gene. The germline V gene encodes CDR1 LGHNA and CDR2 YNFKEQ. The CDR3 DNA reads TGTGCCAGCAGCAGGAACAGGGGGTCCTTTGCGGGGACTGAAGCTTTCTTT. This gives the protein CASSRNRGSFAGTEAFF.

This sequence joins TRBV6-5 and TRBJ2-5, with 7 positions matching TRBD1. CDR3 length equals 11 residues. Germline values: CDR1 MNHEY, CDR2 SVGAGI. Trimming cost V 8 bases and J 4 bases; bases outside gene matches: 1. This chain's CDR3 is CASRQGETQYF. In DNA, the CDR3 is TGTGCCAGCCGACAGGGAGAGACCCAGTACTTC.

The J gene is TRBJ1-1, the V gene TRBV5-1, with D possibly TRBD1 on 6 matching bases. V was pared by 4 bases and J by 1 base, with 14 bases between. Germline-derived CDR1 and CDR2 are SGHRS and YFSETQ. The CDR3 sequence is 15 residues long. CDR3 sequence (DNA): TGCGCCAGCAGCCCCCGACAGGTGGAGAACACTGAAGCTTTCTTT. The encoded protein is CASSPRQVENTEAFF.

The chain is built from TRBV6-6 and TRBJ1-2; no clear D. The CDR3 covers 12 residues. Germline V gene sequence: CDR1 MNHNY, CDR2 SVGAGI (reference sequence). V dropped 8 bases and J dropped 5 bases, with 12 bases sitting between them. CDR3 in amino acids: CASGAAPYGYTF. Written as DNA, the CDR3 is TGTGCCAGCGGCGCAGCCCCGTATGGCTACACCTTC.

This chain connects TRBV19 to TRBJ2-1; 9 bases are a match to TRBD2. V lost 2 bases and J lost 10; bases outside the gene matches: 9. This CDR3 spans 15 amino acids. The germline V gene has CDR1 LNHDA and CDR2 SQIVND (reference sequence). CDR3 bases: TGTGCCAGTAGTATAACTAGCGGGTCTTTTGGCGAGCAGTTCTTC. It specifies CASSITSGSFGEQFF. The full variable domain, with the rest looked up from reference TRBV19 and TRBJ2-1, is DGGITQSPKYLFRKEGQNVTLSCEQNLNHDAMYWYRQDPGQGLRLIYYSQIVNDFQKGDIAEGYSVSREKKESFPLTVTSAQKNPTAFYLCASSITSGSFGEQFFGPGTRLTVL.

Only a few counts were recorded for this clone. The chain employs TRBV11-2 and TRBJ1-1, with no clear D. This CDR3 has 14 amino acids. Germline assignment: CDR1 SGHAT and CDR2 FQNNGV. Trimming removed 2 bases at V and 11 bases at J, with 18 bases between. The CDR3 coding sequence is TGTGCCAGCAGCTTACGCGGTACGAGGGTCGGTGCTTTCTTT. It codes for CASSLRGTRVGAFF.

There are a few counts of this clone. The V call is TRBV11-1, the J call TRBJ1-1, with TRBD1 as a possible D gene (5 bases). This CDR3 spans 13 amino acids. CDR1 SGHAT and CDR2 FQDESV come from the germline V gene (reference sequence). Trimming took off 5 bases at V and 11 bases at J, with 18 bases between the two ends. This CDR3 reads CASSLYTGTSAFF. CDR3 coding DNA: TGTGCCAGCAGCCTATACACCGGGACCTCGGCTTTCTTT.

This sequence joins TRBV30 and TRBJ1-1, with a weak D call TRBD1 (5 bases). Germline V CDR1 and CDR2: GTSNPN, SVGIG (reference sequence). This CDR3 comprises 13 residues. The V and J ends lost 5 bases and 7 bases respectively, with 17 bases between them. CDR3 region: CAWSPGGGGEAFF. The CDR3 region has the DNA TGTGCCTGGTCCCCGGGGGGGGGTGGTGAAGCTTTCTTT.